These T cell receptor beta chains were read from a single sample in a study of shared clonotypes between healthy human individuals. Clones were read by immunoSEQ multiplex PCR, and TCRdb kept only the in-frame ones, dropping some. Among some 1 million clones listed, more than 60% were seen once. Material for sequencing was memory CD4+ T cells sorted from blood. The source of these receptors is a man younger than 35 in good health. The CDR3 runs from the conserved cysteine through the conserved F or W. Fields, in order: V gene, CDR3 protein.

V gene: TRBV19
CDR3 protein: CASSSTGWDTEAFF

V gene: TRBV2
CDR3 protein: CASTRTETHTDTQYF

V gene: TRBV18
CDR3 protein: CASLQGGTDTQYF

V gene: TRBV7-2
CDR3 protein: CASYNPNRGSYEQYF

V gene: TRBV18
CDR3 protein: CASSPSTGYGNTIYF

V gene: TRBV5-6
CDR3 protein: CASSLVGTGSDTQYF

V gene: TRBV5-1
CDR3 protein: CASSWGLGQGSTEAFF

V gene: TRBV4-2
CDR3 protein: CASSIGQNYEQYF

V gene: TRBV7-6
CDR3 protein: CASSLGRQSELFF

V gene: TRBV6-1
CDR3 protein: CASSEHGRDAFF

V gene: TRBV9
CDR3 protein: CASSLQQGSSGTQYF

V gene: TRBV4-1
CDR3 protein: CASSQDEIQPQHF

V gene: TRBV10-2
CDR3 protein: CASSEPRLAGVLTDTQYF

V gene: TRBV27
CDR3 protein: CAGPGVAQSYF

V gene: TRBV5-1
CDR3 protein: CASSLGIGETGELFF

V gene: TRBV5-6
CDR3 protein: CASSWSRIAQQFF

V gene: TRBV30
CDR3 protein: CAWSQPGEGRNTIYF

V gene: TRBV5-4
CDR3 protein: CASSLTAAFYNEQFF

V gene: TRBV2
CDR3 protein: CASSTDRGQNYGYTF

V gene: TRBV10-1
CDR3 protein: CASSESDWINEQFF

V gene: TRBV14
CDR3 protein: CASSQGPRGGYTF

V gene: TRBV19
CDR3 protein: CASSPTDRVGYEQYF

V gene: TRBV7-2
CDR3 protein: CASSLPPGTQYF

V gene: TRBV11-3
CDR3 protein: CASSLGPAFEQFF

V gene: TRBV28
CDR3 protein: CASSEQGYEQYF

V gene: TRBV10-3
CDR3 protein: CAIRPGATDTQYF

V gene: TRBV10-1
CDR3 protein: CASSIQGHTEAFF

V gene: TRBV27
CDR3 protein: CASSPSEGGGGYTF

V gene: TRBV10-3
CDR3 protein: CAISERTLDSGNTIYF

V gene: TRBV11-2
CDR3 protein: CASSLDTRYEQYF

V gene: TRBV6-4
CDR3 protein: CASSDIASGEQFF

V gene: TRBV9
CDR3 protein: CASSVVWDYEQYF

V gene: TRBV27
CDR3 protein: CATRLEDRGTGELFF

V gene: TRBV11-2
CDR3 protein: CASSLGRALNEKLFF

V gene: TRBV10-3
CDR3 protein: CAISRDTTYEQYF

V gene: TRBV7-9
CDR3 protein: CATGGRNTEAFF

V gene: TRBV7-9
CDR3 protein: CASSSDRGLPKLFF

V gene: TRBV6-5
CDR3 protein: CASRGFLVSPLHF

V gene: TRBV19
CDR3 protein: CASSPGAGGNQPQHF

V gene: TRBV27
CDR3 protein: CASSRWGQTYNSPLHF

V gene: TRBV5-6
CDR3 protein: CASSLRGSGRGSDTQYF

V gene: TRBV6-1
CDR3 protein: CASSRETQYF

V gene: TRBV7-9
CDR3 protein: CASSRRGTGQETQYF

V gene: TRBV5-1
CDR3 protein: CASRWGNTEAFF

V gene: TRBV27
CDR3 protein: CATHSVNTEAFF

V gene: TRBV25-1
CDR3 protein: CASSDSVTQYF

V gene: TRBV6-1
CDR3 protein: CASSEYWDRAEAFF

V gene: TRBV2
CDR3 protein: CASNADTQYF

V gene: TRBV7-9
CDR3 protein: CASSLQVGLRYTF

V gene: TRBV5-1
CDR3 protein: CASSIPLQGRTDTQYF

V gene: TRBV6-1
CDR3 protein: CASKVAELTTEAFF

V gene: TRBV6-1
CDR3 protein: CASITRDPNTEAFF

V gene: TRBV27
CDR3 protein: CASARPPYEQYF

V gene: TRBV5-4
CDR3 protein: CASSLAGGSNEQYF

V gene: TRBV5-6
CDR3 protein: CASSVGQGAGGYTF

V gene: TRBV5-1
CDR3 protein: CASSLDRFLSPLHF

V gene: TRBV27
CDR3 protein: CASRIQGVVYNEQFF

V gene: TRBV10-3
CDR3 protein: CAIAPRLDQPQHF

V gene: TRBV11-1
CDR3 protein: CASSSRLAGVSYEQYF